The text below deals with one T cell receptor beta chain. The data were taken from a study of shared clonotypes between healthy human individuals. Background on the study: CD4 naive and CD4 memory each took three plates per donor, while CD8 naive took two and CD8 memory one.

J was trimmed by 3 bases and V by 2 bases; bases with no gene match: 5. The CDR3 length is 15 residues. CDR1 SGHTA and CDR2 FQGNSA come from the germline V gene. Replicate sorted-subset PCRs were loaded with around 220 ng DNA, 31,000 or so T cell genomes. Original handling: ImmunoSEQ output held junction-only sequences without quality scores, so filtering differed. TCRdb's table, derived via immunoSEQ multiplex PCR, lists solely in-frame clones and lacks some. D and trimming were read from the DNA, whereas the V and J calls and clone size are those reported in that table. The profile shows some 1.5 million clones, roughly 95% of them singletons.

The sequence was obtained from a man aged 30 to 39 in good health. The source material was naive CD4+ T cells sorted from blood. As to subset: CD45RA+ positively selected. V and J are TRBV7-2 and TRBJ2-3; 7 bases fit TRBD2. CDR3 loop: CASSLSVSGTDTQYF. The CDR3, as DNA: TGTGCCAGCAGCTTATCGGTTAGCGGGACAGATACGCAGTATTTT.